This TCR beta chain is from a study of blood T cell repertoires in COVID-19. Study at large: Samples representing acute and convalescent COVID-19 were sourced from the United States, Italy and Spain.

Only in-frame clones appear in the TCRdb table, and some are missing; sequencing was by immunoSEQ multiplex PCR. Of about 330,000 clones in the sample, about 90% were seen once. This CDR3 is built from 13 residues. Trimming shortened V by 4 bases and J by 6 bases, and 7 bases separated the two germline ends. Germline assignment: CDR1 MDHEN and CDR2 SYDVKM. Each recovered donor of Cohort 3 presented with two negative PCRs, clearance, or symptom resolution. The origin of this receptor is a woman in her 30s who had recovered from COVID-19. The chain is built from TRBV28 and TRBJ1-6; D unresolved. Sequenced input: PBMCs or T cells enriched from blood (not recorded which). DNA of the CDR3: TGTGCCAGCAGTTCACTGAGTAATTCACCCCTCCACTTT. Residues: CASSSLSNSPLHF.